The 14 T cell receptor beta chains below were found in one sample sequenced in a study of cytomegalovirus exposure and HLA in healthy donors. The PCR was carried out with 60 Vbeta primers and 13 Jbeta primers. Measured with immunoSEQ multiplex PCR; TCRdb has only the in-frame clones, and not every one. The sample shows about 80,000 clones, about 80% of them seen only once. Sequencing used PBMCs. These receptors originate from a young man in good health and CMV-seronegative.

The chain links TRBV7-9 to TRBJ2-2; 7 bases map to TRBD2. V lost 8 bases to trimming and J lost 2 bases; unmatched junction nucleotides: 5. This CDR3 has 14 residues. Germline CDR1 is SEHNR and CDR2 is FQNEAQ (reference sequence). CDR3 bases: TGTGCCAGCGCTGGGGACTACAACACCGGGGAGCTGTTTTTT. Residues: CASAGDYNTGELFF.

The rearrangement links TRBV15 to TRBJ1-5; weak D call: TRBD1 (6 bases). V gave up 9 bases and J gave up 7 bases, with 16 bases separating them. The CDR3 covers 13 residues. In germline, CDR1 is LNHNV, CDR2 YYDKDF (reference sequence). The CDR3 nucleotides read TGTGCCACGGTGTCAGGGGCCGGCCAGCCCCAGCATTTT. Protein product: CATVSGAGQPQHF. Using reference TRBV15 and TRBJ1-5 for the parts outside the CDR3, the full variable domain is DAMVIQNPRYQVTQFGKPVTLSCSQTLNHNVMYWYQQKSSQAPKLLFHYYDKDFNNEADTPDNFQSRRPNTSFCFLDIRSPGLGDTAMYLCATVSGAGQPQHFGDGTRLSIL.

The rearrangement links TRBV6-5 to TRBJ2-1; D unclear. Looked up from germline, CDR1 is MNHEY and CDR2 is SVGAGI. The CDR3 length is 11 residues. Trimming removed 3 bases from V and 7 bases from J, with 4 bases in between. CDR3 residues: CASSYMNEQFF. CDR3 coding DNA: TGTGCCAGCAGTTATATGAATGAGCAGTTCTTC.

The chain is built from TRBV4-1 and TRBJ2-4, with 9 positions matching TRBD1. CDR3 size: 15 residues. V dropped 0 bases and J dropped 9; count of bases not matched to a gene: 6. Germline V gene data show CDR1 as MGHRA and CDR2 as YSYEKL. CDR3 sequence: CASSQDRRQGGIQYF. For the CDR3, the DNA is TGCGCCAGCAGCCAAGATCGGAGACAGGGGGGCATTCAGTACTTC.

The CDR3 region is CASSLSTAAETQYF. As DNA, the CDR3 is TGTGCCAGCAGCTTATCGACTGCAGCCGAGACCCAGTACTTC. The rearrangement links TRBV7-6 to TRBJ2-5; D unclear. Trimming pared 2 bases from V and 5 bases from J, leaving 12 bases between. The germline gives CDR1 SGHVS, CDR2 FNYEAQ. The CDR3 length is 14 residues.

The V gene is TRBV5-1, the J gene TRBJ1-1, with 10 bases identical to TRBD1. The length of the CDR3 is 15 residues. Trimming cost V 0 bases and J 4 bases; bases outside gene matches: 3. CDR1 is SGHRS and CDR2 is YFSETQ in the germline V gene. The CDR3 DNA reads TGCGCCAGCAGCTTGGAGGGACAGGGGACCACTGAAGCTTTCTTT. Translating it yields CASSLEGQGTTEAFF.

The V gene is TRBV5-4, the J gene TRBJ1-1, with D uncertain. CDR1 and CDR2 (germline): SGHNT, YYREEE (reference sequence). Trimming left V 2 bases short and J 8 bases short, with 13 bases between. The CDR3 is 13 amino acids. This chain's CDR3 is CASSFAAQREAFF. DNA of the CDR3: TGTGCCAGCAGCTTTGCCGCGCAGCGAGAAGCTTTCTTT. Looking up the rest from reference TRBV5-4 and TRBJ1-1 gives the full variable domain: ETGVTQSPTHLIKTRGQQVTLRCSSQSGHNTVSWYQQALGQGPQFIFQYYREEENGRGNFPPRFSGLQFPNYSSELNVNALELDDSALYLCASSFAAQREAFFGQGTRLTVV.

This clone was picked up one time. The CDR3 nucleotides are TGTGCCAGCTCACAGGGTCCTAGCTCCTACAATGAGCAGTTCTTC. Its protein product is CASSQGPSSYNEQFF. The chain combines TRBV27 with TRBJ2-1; D possibly corresponds to TRBD1 (6 bases). The CDR3 is 15 residues long. Germline V gene sequence: CDR1 MNHEY, CDR2 SMNVEV (reference sequence). Trimming removed 8 bases from V and 0 bases from J, with 14 bases in between.

V and J are TRBV19 and TRBJ1-5; D not certain. The CDR3 contains 15 residues. Trimming took 5 bases from V and 3 from J, leaving 14 bases between them. The germline V gene encodes CDR1 LNHDA and CDR2 SQIVND (reference sequence). This chain's CDR3 is CASSPGLQVNQPQHF. CDR3 sequence (DNA): TGTGCCAGTAGTCCAGGACTGCAGGTCAATCAGCCCCAGCATTTT.

V usage is TRBV15 and J usage is TRBJ2-5; D is unclear. Trimming shortened V by 1 base and J by 4 bases, and 7 bases separated the two germline ends. CDR3 length: 13 amino acids. Germline V gene sequence: CDR1 LNHNV, CDR2 YYDKDF (reference sequence). The CDR3 reads CATSRAILETQYF. The CDR3 DNA reads TGTGCCACCAGCAGAGCTATCCTAGAGACCCAGTACTTC.

The chain has TRBV27 and TRBJ1-5, with D uncertain. Germline loops: CDR1 MNHEY, CDR2 SMNVEV (reference sequence). CDR3 length equals 16 residues. Trimming stripped 6 bases from V and 3 bases from J, with 18 bases between. CDR3 sequence reads: CASSRYTAGNNQPQHF. CDR3 coding DNA: TGTGCCAGCAGCCGATATACCGCCGGGAACAATCAGCCCCAGCATTTT.

The chain recombines TRBV7-9 with TRBJ1-1; D may be TRBD1 (5 bases). With 1 base removed from V and 4 bases from J, the gap between germline ends came to 13 bases. The CDR3 contains 15 residues. Germline loops: CDR1 SEHNR, CDR2 FQNEAQ (reference sequence). The CDR3 sequence is CASSLGRGSATEAFF. The DNA for the CDR3 is TGTGCCAGCAGCTTAGGTAGGGGTTCGGCCACTGAAGCTTTCTTT.

The chain carries TRBV4-3 and TRBJ2-7, with TRBD1 matching over 8 bases. From germline, CDR1 is LGHNA and CDR2 YSLEER. The CDR3 covers 16 residues. V lost 1 base to trimming and J lost 3 bases; unmatched junction nucleotides: 8. The chain's CDR3 is CASSQGSGTGGYEQYF. Here the CDR3 DNA reads TGCGCCAGCAGCCAAGGATCAGGGACAGGCGGCTACGAGCAGTACTTC.

This clone was seen more than once but under ten times. Its ends do not fully match the called genes, so a read error is possible. V is TRBV7-9 and J is TRBJ1-5; D may be TRBD1 (6 bases). This CDR3 spans 12 amino acids. Germline values: CDR1 SEHNR, CDR2 FQNEAQ (reference sequence). The CDR3 loop reads CASSDSGTPQHF. CDR3 DNA sequence: TGTGCCAGCAGTGACTCCGGGACACCCCAACATTTT.